Listed below are T cell receptor beta chains from one sample, sequenced in a study of cytomegalovirus exposure and HLA in healthy donors. The assay was immunoSEQ multiplex PCR, and TCRdb's table has in-frame clones only and misses some. In the table there are about 150,000 clones, around four fifths of which are singletons. The sample consisted of PBMCs. Every receptor here comes from a woman aged 50 to 65 in good health and CMV-seropositive. CDR3s include the opening cysteine and the closing phenylalanine or tryptophan. D genes are given only for firm matches. Clone sizes are given selectively: once, few, many, or a class where the clone is expanded.

>TRBV11-2|NA|NA|TRBJ2-7
CASSLGQVEQYF
TGTGCCAGCAGCTTAGGACAAGTCGAGCAGTACTTC
>TRBV28|NA|TRBD1|TRBJ2-7
CASSFLQGFYEQYF
TGTGCCAGCAGTTTCCTACAGGGGTTCTACGAGCAGTACTTC
>TRBV6-5|NA|TRBD2|TRBJ2-1
CASSYSPAGVKNEQFF
TGTGCCAGCAGTTACTCGCCAGCGGGAGTCAAGAATGAGCAGTTCTTC
>TRBV18|few|NA|TRBJ2-2
CASSPSVNTGELFF
TGTGCCAGCTCACCGTCAGTCAACACCGGGGAGCTGTTTTTT
>TRBV7-2|NA|TRBD1|TRBJ1-4
CASSSDRGKKLFF
TGTGCCAGCAGCTCTGACAGGGGTAAAAAACTGTTTTTT
>TRBV21-1|NA|NA|TRBJ2-1
CASSRDRRQTYNEQFF
TGTGCCAGCAGCAGGGACAGGCGACAAACCTACAATGAGCAGTTCTTC
>TRBV19|NA|TRBD1|TRBJ2-1
CASSMDRGWGNEQFF
TGTGCCAGTAGTATGGACAGGGGTTGGGGCAATGAGCAGTTCTTC
>TRBV18|NA|TRBD2|TRBJ2-1
CASSPRKTSGHNEQFF
TGTGCCAGCTCACCTAGGAAAACTAGCGGGCACAATGAGCAGTTCTTC
>TRBV28|NA|NA|TRBJ2-7
CASSLTGYEQYF
TGTGCCAGCAGTTTGACAGGTTACGAGCAGTACTTC
>TRBV18|NA|NA|TRBJ2-3
CASSPGRTSSTDTQYF
TGTGCCAGCTCACCTGGGCGGACTTCTAGCACAGATACGCAGTATTTT
>TRBV4-2|NA|NA|TRBJ2-3
CASSQVGGGTDTQYF
TGTGCCAGCAGCCAGGTCGGGGGTGGCACAGATACGCAGTATTTT
>TRBV19|few|TRBD2|TRBJ2-1
CASSIDPPSGGPDNEQFF
TGTGCCAGTAGTATAGATCCCCCTAGCGGGGGGCCCGACAATGAGCAGTTCTTC
>TRBV28|NA|NA|TRBJ2-1
CASRGGLSEQFF
TGTGCCAGCAGGGGGGGACTCTCCGAGCAGTTCTTC
>TRBV4-1|NA|NA|TRBJ1-4
CASSQASVEALGTNEKLFF
TGCGCCAGCAGCCAAGCCTCGGTAGAGGCCTTAGGAACTAATGAAAAACTGTTTTTT
>TRBV4-2|NA|NA|TRBJ2-2
CASSQVSISNTGELFF
TGTGCCAGCAGCCAAGTTTCAATTTCAAACACCGGGGAGCTGTTTTTT
>TRBV2|NA|TRBD1|TRBJ1-5
CASSPTGGAGGNQPQHF
TGTGCCAGCAGTCCTACAGGGGGCGCGGGCGGCAATCAGCCCCAGCATTTT
>TRBV29-1|NA|NA|TRBJ2-1
CSVLMRGLTWGEQFF
TGCAGCGTCCTAATGCGGGGACTTACGTGGGGTGAGCAGTTCTTC
>TRBV9|NA|TRBD1|TRBJ2-2
CASRETGGIGELFF
TGTGCCAGCAGAGAAACAGGGGGCATCGGGGAGCTGTTTTTT
>TRBV6-5|NA|NA|TRBJ2-1
CASSYSPRGSNEQFF
TGTGCCAGCAGTTACTCGCCTCGGGGGAGCAATGAGCAGTTCTTC
>TRBV15|few|NA|TRBJ1-5
CATSRNRQISNQPQHF
TGTGCCACCAGCAGGAATCGACAGATTAGCAATCAGCCCCAGCATTTT
>TRBV7-9|NA|TRBD1|TRBJ1-5
CASCNQGGQPQHF
TGTGCCAGCTGCAACCAGGGGGGTCAGCCCCAGCATTTT
>TRBV11-2|NA|NA|TRBJ1-2
CASSLNPGDGYTF
TGTGCCAGCAGCCTCAACCCCGGGGATGGCTACACCTTC
>TRBV7-2|NA|TRBD2|TRBJ2-1
CASSPGLAGPPEQFF
TGTGCCAGCAGTCCCGGACTAGCGGGACCTCCTGAGCAGTTCTTC
>TRBV11-2|NA|NA|TRBJ2-5
CASSLEIFQETQYF
TGTGCCAGCAGCTTAGAAATATTTCAAGAGACCCAGTACTTC
>TRBV5-4|NA|NA|TRBJ2-6
CASSLMLASGANVLTF
TGTGCCAGCAGCTTGATGTTAGCCTCTGGGGCCAACGTCCTGACTTTC
>TRBV5-6|NA|TRBD1|TRBJ2-5
CASSLVTGGLETQYF
TGTGCCAGCAGCTTGGTCACAGGGGGCTTGGAGACCCAGTACTTC
>TRBV27|NA|NA|TRBJ1-2
CASSLTGWNGYTF
TGTGCCAGCAGTTTAACAGGGTGGAATGGCTACACCTTC
>TRBV7-2|NA|TRBD2|TRBJ2-1
CASSLPRLAGTYNEQFF
TGTGCCAGCAGCTTACCACGACTAGCGGGCACCTACAATGAGCAGTTCTTC
>TRBV30|NA|NA|TRBJ1-2
CAWSLLYGYTF
TGTGCCTGGAGTCTTCTCTATGGCTACACCTTC
>TRBV14|NA|NA|TRBJ2-7
CASSAQQTGAYEQYF
TGTGCCAGCAGCGCTCAACAAACGGGAGCCTACGAGCAGTACTTC
>TRBV28|once|TRBD1|TRBJ1-6
CASKTDRETYLLYNSPLHF
TGTGCCAGCAAAACAGACAGGGAAACTTACCTTTTATATAATTCACCCCTCCACTTT